Listed below are T cell receptor beta chains from one sample, sequenced in a study of blood T cell repertoires in COVID-19. Some clones are missing from TCRdb's copy, which holds only in-frame ones; the method was immunoSEQ multiplex PCR. Here the sample spans under 200,000 clones, 86% being singletons. The sequenced sample was peripheral blood. Receptors originate from a man between 50 and 59 years old with active or convalescent COVID-19. CDR3s leave out the opening cysteine and the closing phenylalanine or tryptophan. The order of the fields is D gene, J gene, V gene, CDR3 protein. The D gene is left open where the match is weak.

d_gene: TRBD1; j_gene: TRBJ2-1; v_gene: TRBV5-1; CDR3aa: ASSLGRDSYNEQF
d_gene: NA; j_gene: TRBJ2-7; v_gene: TRBV5-6; CDR3aa: ASRRGWAYEQY
d_gene: NA; j_gene: TRBJ1-5; v_gene: TRBV5-6; CDR3aa: ASSQGQNPNQPQH
d_gene: NA; j_gene: TRBJ1-6; v_gene: TRBV28; CDR3aa: ASSLGRLRGRLSYNSPLH
d_gene: NA; j_gene: TRBJ1-5; v_gene: TRBV4-2; CDR3aa: ASSQDTDQPQH
d_gene: NA; j_gene: TRBJ2-7; v_gene: TRBV6-6; CDR3aa: ASSMMSGEQY
d_gene: TRBD1; j_gene: TRBJ1-2; v_gene: TRBV4-1; CDR3aa: ASSRTVTGQAKVGYT
d_gene: TRBD1; j_gene: TRBJ2-2; v_gene: TRBV5-1; CDR3aa: ATSTGSNTGELF
d_gene: NA; j_gene: TRBJ1-1; v_gene: TRBV19; CDR3aa: ASSILAKNTEAF
d_gene: NA; j_gene: TRBJ2-7; v_gene: TRBV11-3; CDR3aa: ASSFREGAYEQY
d_gene: NA; j_gene: TRBJ2-3; v_gene: TRBV5-4; CDR3aa: ASSGTGSMDTQY
d_gene: NA; j_gene: TRBJ2-7; v_gene: TRBV6-5; CDR3aa: ASSSIYEQY
d_gene: NA; j_gene: TRBJ1-3; v_gene: TRBV27; CDR3aa: ASSLLPPGIQRLTGNTIY
d_gene: TRBD1; j_gene: TRBJ2-1; v_gene: TRBV2; CDR3aa: ASSPNRGGAYNEQF
d_gene: NA; j_gene: TRBJ1-4; v_gene: TRBV19; CDR3aa: ASRTATNEKLF
d_gene: NA; j_gene: TRBJ1-4; v_gene: TRBV7-2; CDR3aa: ASSPQTGGNEKLF
d_gene: TRBD1; j_gene: TRBJ2-5; v_gene: TRBV18; CDR3aa: ASSPPNRGRETQY
d_gene: TRBD1; j_gene: TRBJ2-7; v_gene: TRBV6-5; CDR3aa: ASIPRTGTGYEQY
d_gene: TRBD1; j_gene: TRBJ1-5; v_gene: TRBV7-9; CDR3aa: ASSSTDRSNQPQH
d_gene: NA; j_gene: TRBJ1-2; v_gene: TRBV6-1; CDR3aa: ASSEYRIYGYT
d_gene: TRBD2; j_gene: TRBJ2-7; v_gene: TRBV4-2; CDR3aa: ASSQDFQGTSIDEQY
d_gene: NA; j_gene: TRBJ1-4; v_gene: TRBV5-4; CDR3aa: ASSATLGGAREKLF
d_gene: NA; j_gene: TRBJ1-1; v_gene: TRBV18; CDR3aa: ASSSSHPGAERAF
d_gene: NA; j_gene: TRBJ1-6; v_gene: TRBV4-3; CDR3aa: ASSQDLSSPLH
d_gene: TRBD2; j_gene: TRBJ2-7; v_gene: TRBV10-2; CDR3aa: ASSESLGLVNKQY
d_gene: TRBD1; j_gene: TRBJ2-1; v_gene: TRBV23-1; CDR3aa: ASNRGDNEQF
d_gene: TRBD1; j_gene: TRBJ1-1; v_gene: TRBV5-1; CDR3aa: ASSLGDRGITEAF
d_gene: TRBD2; j_gene: TRBJ2-3; v_gene: TRBV7-2; CDR3aa: ASSSSGRTDTQY
d_gene: TRBD2; j_gene: TRBJ2-3; v_gene: TRBV9; CDR3aa: ASSVGAGGPSIADTQY
d_gene: NA; j_gene: TRBJ1-3; v_gene: TRBV20-1; CDR3aa: SASGRNTIY
d_gene: TRBD2; j_gene: TRBJ2-1; v_gene: TRBV6-2/TRBV6-3; CDR3aa: ASSPLPPGTSGRGPYNEQF
d_gene: NA; j_gene: TRBJ1-3; v_gene: TRBV10-3; CDR3aa: AIRRDTGSGNTIY
d_gene: NA; j_gene: TRBJ1-2; v_gene: TRBV6-5; CDR3aa: ASSYTGNNYGYT
d_gene: TRBD1; j_gene: TRBJ2-7; v_gene: TRBV24-1; CDR3aa: ATSEYNTGTGVYEQY
d_gene: TRBD2; j_gene: TRBJ2-2; v_gene: TRBV2; CDR3aa: ASSESREVVGELF
d_gene: NA; j_gene: TRBJ2-1; v_gene: TRBV6-2/TRBV6-3; CDR3aa: ASSYVLSSYNEQF
d_gene: TRBD1; j_gene: TRBJ2-5; v_gene: TRBV6-5; CDR3aa: ASQSPDRGFMTQY
d_gene: NA; j_gene: TRBJ2-1; v_gene: TRBV19; CDR3aa: ASSISSVRDEQF
d_gene: NA; j_gene: TRBJ1-1; v_gene: TRBV5-4; CDR3aa: ASSPDKNTEAF
d_gene: NA; j_gene: TRBJ2-7; v_gene: TRBV5-5; CDR3aa: ASSRTEIYEQY
d_gene: TRBD2; j_gene: TRBJ2-7; v_gene: TRBV9; CDR3aa: ASSPTSGGPQGEQY
d_gene: TRBD2; j_gene: TRBJ2-1; v_gene: TRBV4-3; CDR3aa: ASSQEREFDYNEQF
d_gene: TRBD1; j_gene: TRBJ2-1; v_gene: TRBV29-1; CDR3aa: SANRDRGYNEQF
d_gene: NA; j_gene: TRBJ1-2; v_gene: TRBV30; CDR3aa: AWSRTGNYGYT
d_gene: NA; j_gene: TRBJ2-3; v_gene: TRBV11-2; CDR3aa: ASSPRPPPDTQY
d_gene: TRBD2; j_gene: TRBJ2-5; v_gene: TRBV28; CDR3aa: ASSLWGLAGGDWETQY
d_gene: TRBD1; j_gene: TRBJ2-7; v_gene: TRBV5-5; CDR3aa: ASNVGTEPEQY
d_gene: TRBD1; j_gene: TRBJ1-5; v_gene: TRBV7-9; CDR3aa: ASSPGTGNQPQH